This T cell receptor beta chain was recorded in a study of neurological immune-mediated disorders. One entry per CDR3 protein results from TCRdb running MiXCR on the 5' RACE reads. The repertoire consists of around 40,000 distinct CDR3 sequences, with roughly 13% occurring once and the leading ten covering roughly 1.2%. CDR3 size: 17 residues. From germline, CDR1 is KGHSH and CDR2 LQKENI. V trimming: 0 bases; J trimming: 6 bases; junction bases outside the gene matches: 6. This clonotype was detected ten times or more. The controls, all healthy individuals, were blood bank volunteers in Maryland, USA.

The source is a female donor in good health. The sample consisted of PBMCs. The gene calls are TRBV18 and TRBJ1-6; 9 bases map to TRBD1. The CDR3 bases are TGTGCCAGCTCACCACCGGGACAGGGAAGGGGTAATTCACCCCTCCACTTT. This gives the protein CASSPPGQGRGNSPLHF.